Described below is a single T cell receptor (beta chain) sequence and its context. This clone occurred a few times. Its antigen is unknown. The sample holds no much larger clone one base away, and base qualities are not on file. The library was made by the immunoSEQ multiplex PCR assay. DNA from the cultured and isolated CD4+ T cells underwent TCR beta CDR3 sequencing. Concerning the study's data processing: The analysis removed non-productive TCR sequences, trimmed reads to the CDR3 region, and retained only CDR3s that were 7 or more amino acids long. Antigen-specific clonotypes were identified with the MANAFEST web app by comparing expansion in peptide wells against reference cultures. For clones to be considered positive, expansion at FDR<0.05 versus reference and all other wells, an odds ratio above 5, and a frequency above 0.1% in two replicate wells were required. Cross-reactive clonotypes were defined as significantly expanded in SARS-CoV-2 spike wells and in at least one common cold coronavirus spike condition. CDR3 similarity was assessed by Levenshtein distance with the stringdist R package, and unrooted trees were built with ape in R 3.6.1. This is the immuneACCESS table as TCRdb keeps it, with only in-frame sequences that have V and J called. A part of the clones is gone; compared with another copy, unresolved V genes explain less than half, and the rest is unexplained. V, J and clone size are those of that table, while D and trimming were read from the DNA. Across this sample there are fewer than 30,000 clones, with less than 85% seen only once. The ten top clones hold roughly 8% of the sample.

Clipping removes 8 bases from V and 1 base from J, with 19 as the unmatched junction base count. The germline V gene (reference sequence) sets CDR1 to MNHEY and CDR2 to SMNVEV. The CDR3 has 19 amino acids, counting the end cysteine and phenylalanine. The DNA shown is the 57-base CDR3, in frame from base 1. The record originates from a study of vaccination effects on CD4 cells after COVID-19 (dated by TCRdb to between 2022 and 2023). Some background on the complete study: Post-vaccine samples across the study were collected a median of 72 days after the second dose, with a range of 14 to 241. In both COVID-19 convalescent patients and infection-naive vaccine recipients, the study compared SARS-CoV-2 spike-specific CD4+ TCR repertoires from before mRNA vaccination with those from after it. The full study included 9 to 10 COVID-19 convalescent patients and several SARS-CoV-2-naive healthy vaccine recipients. Cultures from other donors in the study were sequenced using the Oncomine TCR Beta short-read assay on an Illumina iSeq 100.

The full study reports these points: Among healthy vaccine recipients, nearly all vaccine-induced clones were SARS-CoV-2 mono-reactive, and just 1 of 255 was cross-reactive with common cold coronaviruses. At late post-vaccination timepoints, both infection-induced and vaccine-induced clones showed marked clonal contraction, consistent with waning T cell responses. Only a small number of convalescent patients were included, and no early post-infection timepoints were available, which limited the study.

The ViraFEST assay stimulated PBMC with viral peptide pools and then used TCR sequencing to identify antigen-specific CD4+ T cell clonotypes by expansion. After less than 13 days of culture, CD4+ T cells were isolated with the EasySep CD4+ T cell isolation kit. Each participant received two doses of an mRNA SARS-CoV-2 vaccine, either BNT162b2 or mRNA-1273. Negative nucleocapsid antibody results before and after vaccination confirmed that the healthy vaccine recipients had no prior SARS-CoV-2 infection. Some 2 million PBMC per well were cultured with approximately 10 ug/ml peptides in IMDM containing 5% human AB serum, roughly 9.5 IU/ml IL-2 and gentamicin. Half of the culture medium was replaced with fresh IL-2-containing medium on days 3 and 7. Each peptide stimulation condition was cultured in triplicate wells unless otherwise noted. PBMC were separated from whole blood using Ficoll-Paque Plus gradient centrifugation and were then either cryopreserved at -140C or used fresh. The spike proteins of SARS-CoV-2 and of the common cold coronaviruses HCoV-NL63, HCoV-OC43 and HCoV-229E were spanned by overlapping peptide pools. The QIAamp micro DNA kit was used to extract genomic DNA from the cultured CD4+ T cells.

This specimen consisted of CD4+ T cells from PBMCs cultured with SARS-CoV-2 spike peptides, obtained after COVID-19 vaccination. The label giving this sample's cell subset or site can be read as: SARS-CoV-2 spike overlapping peptide pool stimulation. In this chain, TRBV27 is recombined with TRBJ1-5; 8 of the junction bases match TRBD1. This TCR derives from a human donor who received a COVID-19 vaccine. Here is the DNA: TGTGCCAGCGGGGATACCAGGGGGCGTTGGAGCCGGAGCAATCAGCCCCAGCATTTT. It specifies CASGDTRGRWSRSNQPQHF.